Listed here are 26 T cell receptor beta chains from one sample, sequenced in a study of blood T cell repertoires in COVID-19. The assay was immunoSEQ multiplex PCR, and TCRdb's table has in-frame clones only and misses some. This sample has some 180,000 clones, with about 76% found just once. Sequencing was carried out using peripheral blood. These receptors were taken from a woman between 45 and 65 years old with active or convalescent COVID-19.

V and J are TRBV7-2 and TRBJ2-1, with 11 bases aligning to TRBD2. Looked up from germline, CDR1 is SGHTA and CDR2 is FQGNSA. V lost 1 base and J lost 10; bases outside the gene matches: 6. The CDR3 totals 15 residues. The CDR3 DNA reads TGTGCCAGCAGCTTAGGGTTAGCGGGGGGGCGGGAGCAGTTCTTC. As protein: CASSLGLAGGREQFF. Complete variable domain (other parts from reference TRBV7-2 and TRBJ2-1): GAGVSQSPSNKVTEKGKDVELRCDPISGHTALYWYRQSLGQGLEFLIYFQGNSAPDKSGLPSDRFSAERTGGSVSTLTIQRTQQEDSAVYLCASSLGLAGGREQFFGPGTRLTVL.

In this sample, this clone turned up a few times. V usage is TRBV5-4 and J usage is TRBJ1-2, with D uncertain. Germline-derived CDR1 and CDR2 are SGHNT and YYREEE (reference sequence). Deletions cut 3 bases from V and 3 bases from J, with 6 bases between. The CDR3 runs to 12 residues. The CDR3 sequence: CASSYMDYGYTF. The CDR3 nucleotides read TGTGCCAGCAGCTACATGGACTATGGCTACACCTTC.

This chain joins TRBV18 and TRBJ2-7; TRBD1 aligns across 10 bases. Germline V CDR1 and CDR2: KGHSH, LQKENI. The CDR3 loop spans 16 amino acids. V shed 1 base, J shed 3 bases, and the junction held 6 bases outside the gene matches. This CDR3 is CASSPLPGTGVYEQYF. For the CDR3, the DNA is TGTGCCAGCTCACCACTTCCCGGGACAGGGGTCTACGAGCAGTACTTC.

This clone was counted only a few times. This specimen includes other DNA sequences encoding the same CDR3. DNA for the CDR3: TGCAGTGCTCGGACAGACTATGGCTACACCTTC. It yields the protein CSARTDYGYTF. V and J are TRBV20-1 and TRBJ1-2; D is perhaps TRBD1 (6 bases). Trimming shortened V by 5 bases and J by 3 bases, and 7 bases separated the two germline ends. Germline V gene data show CDR1 as DFQATT and CDR2 as SNEGSKA (reference sequence). The CDR3 extends over 11 amino acids.

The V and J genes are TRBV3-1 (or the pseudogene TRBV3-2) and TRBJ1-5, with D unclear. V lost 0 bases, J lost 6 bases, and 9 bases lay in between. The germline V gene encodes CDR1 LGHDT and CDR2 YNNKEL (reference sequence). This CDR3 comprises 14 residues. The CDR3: CASSQETGFQPQHF. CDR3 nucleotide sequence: TGTGCCAGCAGCCAAGAAACGGGGTTTCAGCCCCAGCATTTT.

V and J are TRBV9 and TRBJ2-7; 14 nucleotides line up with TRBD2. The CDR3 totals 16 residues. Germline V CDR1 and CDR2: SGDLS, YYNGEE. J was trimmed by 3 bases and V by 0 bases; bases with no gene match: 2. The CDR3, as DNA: TGTGCCAGCAGCGTAGGACTAGCGGGAGGGGTCTACGAGCAGTACTTC. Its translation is CASSVGLAGGVYEQYF. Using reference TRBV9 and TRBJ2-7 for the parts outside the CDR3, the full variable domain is DSGVTQTPKHLITATGQRVTLRCSPRSGDLSVYWYQQSLDQGLQFLIQYYNGEERAKGNILERFSAQQFPDLHSELNLSSLELGDSALYFCASSVGLAGGVYEQYFGPGTRLTVT.

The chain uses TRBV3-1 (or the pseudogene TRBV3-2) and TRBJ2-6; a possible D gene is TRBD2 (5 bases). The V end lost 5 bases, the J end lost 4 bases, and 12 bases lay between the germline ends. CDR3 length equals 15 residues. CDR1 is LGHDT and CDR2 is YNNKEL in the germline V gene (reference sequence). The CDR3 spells CASSRTGSGANVLTF. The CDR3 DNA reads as TGTGCCAGCAGCAGAACGGGGTCCGGGGCCAACGTCCTGACTTTC.

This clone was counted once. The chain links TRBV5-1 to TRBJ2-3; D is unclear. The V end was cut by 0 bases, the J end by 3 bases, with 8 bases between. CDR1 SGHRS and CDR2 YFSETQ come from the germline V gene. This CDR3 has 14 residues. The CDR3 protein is CASSLDTGTDTQYF. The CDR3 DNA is TGCGCCAGCAGCTTGGATACGGGTACAGATACGCAGTATTTT.

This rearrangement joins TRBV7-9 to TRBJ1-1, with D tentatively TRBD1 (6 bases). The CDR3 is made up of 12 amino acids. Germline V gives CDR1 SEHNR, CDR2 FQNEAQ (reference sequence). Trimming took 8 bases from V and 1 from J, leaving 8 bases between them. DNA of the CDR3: TGTGCCAGCGGGGGCCGGAACACTGAAGCTTTCTTT. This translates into CASGGRNTEAFF.

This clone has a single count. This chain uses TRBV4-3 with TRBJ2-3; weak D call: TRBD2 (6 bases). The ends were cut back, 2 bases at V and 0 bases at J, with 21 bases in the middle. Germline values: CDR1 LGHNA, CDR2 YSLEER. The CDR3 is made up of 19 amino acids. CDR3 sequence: CASSQSLQSFGGSTDTQYF. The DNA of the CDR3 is TGCGCCAGCAGCCAATCATTGCAGTCCTTTGGGGGGAGCACAGATACGCAGTATTTT.

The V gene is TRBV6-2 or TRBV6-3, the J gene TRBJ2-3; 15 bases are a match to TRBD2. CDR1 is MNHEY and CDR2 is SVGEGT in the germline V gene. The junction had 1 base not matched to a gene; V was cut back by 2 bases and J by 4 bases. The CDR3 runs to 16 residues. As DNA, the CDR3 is TGTGCCAGCAGTTACGGACTAGCGGGAGGGCCAGATACGCAGTATTTT. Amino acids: CASSYGLAGGPDTQYF.

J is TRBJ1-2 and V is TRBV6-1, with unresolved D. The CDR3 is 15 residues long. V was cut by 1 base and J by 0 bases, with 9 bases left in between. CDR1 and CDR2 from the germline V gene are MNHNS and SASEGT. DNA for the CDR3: TGTGCCAGCAGTGAAGAAGCGAGACCTAACTATGGCTACACCTTC. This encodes CASSEEARPNYGYTF.

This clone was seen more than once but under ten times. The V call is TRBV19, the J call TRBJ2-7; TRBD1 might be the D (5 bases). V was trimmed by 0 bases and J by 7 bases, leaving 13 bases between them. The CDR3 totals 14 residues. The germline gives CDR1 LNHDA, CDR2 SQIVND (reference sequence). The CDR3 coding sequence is TGTGCCAGTAGTATAGAGGAAGGGGCGAGGGAGCAGTACTTC. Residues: CASSIEEGAREQYF. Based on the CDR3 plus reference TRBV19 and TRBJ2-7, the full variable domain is DGGITQSPKYLFRKEGQNVTLSCEQNLNHDAMYWYRQDPGQGLRLIYYSQIVNDFQKGDIAEGYSVSREKKESFPLTVTSAQKNPTAFYLCASSIEEGAREQYFGPGTRLTVT.

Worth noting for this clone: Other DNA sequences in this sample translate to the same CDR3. The CDR3 DNA is TGTGCCAGCAGTTTCGTGGCGGGCACAGATACGCAGTATTTT. Translating it yields CASSFVAGTDTQYF. The chain joins TRBV28 to TRBJ2-3; no clear D. The CDR3 loop spans 14 amino acids. V dropped 3 bases and J dropped 1 base, with 8 bases sitting between them. The V gene's germline CDR1 is MDHEN and CDR2 SYDVKM.

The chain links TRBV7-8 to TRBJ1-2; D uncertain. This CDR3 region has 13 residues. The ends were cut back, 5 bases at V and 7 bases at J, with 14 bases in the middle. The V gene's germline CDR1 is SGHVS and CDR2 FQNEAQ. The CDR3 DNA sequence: TGTGCCAGCAGCGAAGCCGGGATCGCTGGCTACACCTTC. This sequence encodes CASSEAGIAGYTF.

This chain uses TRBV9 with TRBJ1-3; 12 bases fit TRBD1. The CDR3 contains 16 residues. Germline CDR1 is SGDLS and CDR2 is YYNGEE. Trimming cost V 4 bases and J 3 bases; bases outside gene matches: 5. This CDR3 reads CASSNRDRGLGNTIYF. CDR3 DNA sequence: TGTGCCAGCAGCAACCGGGACAGGGGGCTTGGAAACACCATATATTTT.

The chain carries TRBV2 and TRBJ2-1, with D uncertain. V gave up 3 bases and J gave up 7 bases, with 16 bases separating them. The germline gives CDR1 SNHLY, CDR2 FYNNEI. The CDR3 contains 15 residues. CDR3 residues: CASSDVRVSHNEQFF. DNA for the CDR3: TGTGCCAGCAGTGACGTCCGCGTGAGCCATAATGAGCAGTTCTTC.

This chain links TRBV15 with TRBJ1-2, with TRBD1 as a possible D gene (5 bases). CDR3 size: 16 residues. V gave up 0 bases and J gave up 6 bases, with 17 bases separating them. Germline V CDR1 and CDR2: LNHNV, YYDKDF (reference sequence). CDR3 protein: CATSRDRAGLINGYTF. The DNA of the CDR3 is TGTGCCACCAGCAGAGACCGAGCAGGGCTAATAAATGGCTACACCTTC. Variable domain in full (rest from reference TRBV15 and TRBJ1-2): DAMVIQNPRYQVTQFGKPVTLSCSQTLNHNVMYWYQQKSSQAPKLLFHYYDKDFNNEADTPDNFQSRRPNTSFCFLDIRSPGLGDTAMYLCATSRDRAGLINGYTFGSGTRLTVV.

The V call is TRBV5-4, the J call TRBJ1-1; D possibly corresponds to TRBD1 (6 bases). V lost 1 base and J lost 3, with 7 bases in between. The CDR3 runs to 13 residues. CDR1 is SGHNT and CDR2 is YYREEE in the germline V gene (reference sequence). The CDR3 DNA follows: TGTGCCAGCAGCTTGTGGACAGACACTGAAGCTTTCTTT. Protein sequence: CASSLWTDTEAFF.

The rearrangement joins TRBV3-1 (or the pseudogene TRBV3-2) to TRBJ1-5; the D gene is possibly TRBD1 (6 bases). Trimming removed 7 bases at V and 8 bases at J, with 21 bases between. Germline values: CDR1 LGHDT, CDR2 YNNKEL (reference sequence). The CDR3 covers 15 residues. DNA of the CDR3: TGTGCCAGCATTTGGGGACACGTTTCCTCCGAGCCCCAGCATTTT. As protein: CASIWGHVSSEPQHF.

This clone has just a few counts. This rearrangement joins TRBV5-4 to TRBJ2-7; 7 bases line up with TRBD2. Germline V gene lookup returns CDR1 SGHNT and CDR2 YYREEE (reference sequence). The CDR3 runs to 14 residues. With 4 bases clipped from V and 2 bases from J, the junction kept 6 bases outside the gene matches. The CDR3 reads CASSAGLPPYEQYF. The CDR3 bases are TGTGCCAGCAGCGCGGGACTACCCCCCTACGAGCAGTACTTC.

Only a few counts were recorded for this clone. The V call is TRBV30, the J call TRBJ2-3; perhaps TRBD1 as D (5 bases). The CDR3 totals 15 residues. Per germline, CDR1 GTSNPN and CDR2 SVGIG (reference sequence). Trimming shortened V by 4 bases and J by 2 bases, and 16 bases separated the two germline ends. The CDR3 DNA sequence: TGTGCCTGGACCATTTCCAGGGTTGCCACAGATACGCAGTATTTT. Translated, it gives CAWTISRVATDTQYF.

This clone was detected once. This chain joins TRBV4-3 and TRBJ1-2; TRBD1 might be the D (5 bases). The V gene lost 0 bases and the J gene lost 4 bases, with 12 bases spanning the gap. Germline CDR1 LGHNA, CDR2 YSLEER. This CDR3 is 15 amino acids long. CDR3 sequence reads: CASSQESGAAYGYTF. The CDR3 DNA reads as TGCGCCAGCAGCCAAGAAAGCGGGGCGGCCTATGGCTACACCTTC.

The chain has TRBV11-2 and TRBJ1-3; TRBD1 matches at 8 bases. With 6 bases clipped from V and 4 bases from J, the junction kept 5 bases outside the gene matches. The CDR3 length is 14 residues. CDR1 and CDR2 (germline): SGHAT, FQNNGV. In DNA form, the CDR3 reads TGTGCCAGCAGTTTACAGGGGGGAGGAAACACCATATATTTT. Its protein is CASSLQGGGNTIYF.

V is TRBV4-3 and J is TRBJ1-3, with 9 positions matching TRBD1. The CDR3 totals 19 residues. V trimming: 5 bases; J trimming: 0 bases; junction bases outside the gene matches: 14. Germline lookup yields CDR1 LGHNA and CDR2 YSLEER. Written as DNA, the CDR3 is TGCGCCAGCAGCGTGTACCCGCCGGGACAGGGTAACTCTGGAAACACCATATATTTT. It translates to CASSVYPPGQGNSGNTIYF.

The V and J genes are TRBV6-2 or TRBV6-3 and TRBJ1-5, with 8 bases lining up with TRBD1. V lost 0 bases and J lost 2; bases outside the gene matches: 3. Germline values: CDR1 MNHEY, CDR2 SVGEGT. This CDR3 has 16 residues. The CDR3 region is CASSYSTGAGNQPQHF. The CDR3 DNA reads TGTGCCAGCAGTTACTCGACAGGGGCCGGCAATCAGCCCCAGCATTTT.